This TCR beta chain came from a study of blood T cells in healthy people across ages. This clonotype has more than one count but fewer than ten. A J-beta primer mix and a sample-barcoded 5' primer were used in a second PCR of roughly 7 to 12 cycles. TCRdb reanalysed the 5' RACE reads using MiXCR and keeps one entry per CDR3 protein. Among some 1.6 million distinct CDR3 sequences listed, roughly 30% were seen once. Germline lookup yields CDR1 KGHSH and CDR2 LQKENI. This CDR3 has 17 residues. Sequenced sample: blood. This chain joins TRBV18 and TRBJ2-4, with D possibly TRBD2 on 7 matching bases. The DNA end lines up better with TRBJ2-7; the J call may be wrong. The sequence derives from a woman aged 25 to 45 in good health. In DNA form, the CDR3 reads TGTGCCAGCTCACCCATGATCGCCGGGGGCGGGGGTAACGAGCAGTACTTC. Its protein product is CASSPMIAGGGGNEQYF.